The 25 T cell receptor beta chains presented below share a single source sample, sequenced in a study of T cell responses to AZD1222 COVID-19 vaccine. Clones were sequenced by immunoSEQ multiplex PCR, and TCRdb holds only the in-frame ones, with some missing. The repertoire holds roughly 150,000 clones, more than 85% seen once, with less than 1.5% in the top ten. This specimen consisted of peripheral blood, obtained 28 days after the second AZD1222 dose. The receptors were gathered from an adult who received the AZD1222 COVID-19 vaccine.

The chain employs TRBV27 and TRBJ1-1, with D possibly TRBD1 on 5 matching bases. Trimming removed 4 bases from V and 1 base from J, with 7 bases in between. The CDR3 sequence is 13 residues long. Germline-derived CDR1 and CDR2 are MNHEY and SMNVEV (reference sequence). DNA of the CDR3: TGTGCCAGCAGTTGGGGGAAGAACACTGAAGCTTTCTTT. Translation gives CASSWGKNTEAFF.

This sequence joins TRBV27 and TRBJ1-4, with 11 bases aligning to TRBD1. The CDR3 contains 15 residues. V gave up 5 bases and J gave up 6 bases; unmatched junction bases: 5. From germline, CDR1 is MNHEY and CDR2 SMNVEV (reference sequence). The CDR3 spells CASSPRTGGYEKLFF. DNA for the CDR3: TGTGCCAGCAGTCCCCGGACAGGGGGCTATGAAAAACTGTTTTTT.

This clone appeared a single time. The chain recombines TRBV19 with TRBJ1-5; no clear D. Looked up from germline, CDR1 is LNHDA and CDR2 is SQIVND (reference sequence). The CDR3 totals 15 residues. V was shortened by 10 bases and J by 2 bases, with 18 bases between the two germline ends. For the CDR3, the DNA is TGTGCCACCACGATAGGCTCCGCGCGCAATCAGCCCCAGCATTTT. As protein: CATTIGSARNQPQHF.

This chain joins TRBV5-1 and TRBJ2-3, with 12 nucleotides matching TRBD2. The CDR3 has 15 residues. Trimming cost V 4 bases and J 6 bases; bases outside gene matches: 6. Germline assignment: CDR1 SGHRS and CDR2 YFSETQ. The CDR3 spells CASSSASGRGDTQYF. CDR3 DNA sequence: TGCGCCAGCAGCAGCGCTAGCGGGAGGGGGGATACGCAGTATTTT.

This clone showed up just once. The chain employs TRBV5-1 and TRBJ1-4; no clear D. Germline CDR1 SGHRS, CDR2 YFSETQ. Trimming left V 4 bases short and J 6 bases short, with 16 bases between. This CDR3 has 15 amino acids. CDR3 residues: CASSGKGAGDEKLFF. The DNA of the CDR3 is TGCGCCAGCAGCGGAAAGGGTGCCGGGGATGAAAAACTGTTTTTT.

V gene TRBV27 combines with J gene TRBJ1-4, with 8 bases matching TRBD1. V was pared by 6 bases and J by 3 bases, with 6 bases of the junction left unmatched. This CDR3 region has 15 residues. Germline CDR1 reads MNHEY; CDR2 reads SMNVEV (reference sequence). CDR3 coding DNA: TGTGCCAGCAGGCACAGGGGGGGATCTAATGAAAAACTGTTTTTT. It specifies CASRHRGGSNEKLFF.

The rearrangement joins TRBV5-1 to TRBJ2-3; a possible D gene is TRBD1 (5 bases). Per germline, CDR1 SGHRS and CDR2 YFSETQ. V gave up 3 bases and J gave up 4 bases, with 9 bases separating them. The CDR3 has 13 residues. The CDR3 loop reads CASSSPGPDTQYF. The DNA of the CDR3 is TGCGCCAGCAGCTCCCCAGGGCCAGATACGCAGTATTTT.

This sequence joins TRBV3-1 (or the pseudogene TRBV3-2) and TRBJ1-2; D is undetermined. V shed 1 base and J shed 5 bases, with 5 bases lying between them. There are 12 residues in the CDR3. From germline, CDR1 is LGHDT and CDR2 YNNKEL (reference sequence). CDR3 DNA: TGTGCCAGCAGCCAAGTAGGGTATGGCTACACCTTC. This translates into CASSQVGYGYTF.

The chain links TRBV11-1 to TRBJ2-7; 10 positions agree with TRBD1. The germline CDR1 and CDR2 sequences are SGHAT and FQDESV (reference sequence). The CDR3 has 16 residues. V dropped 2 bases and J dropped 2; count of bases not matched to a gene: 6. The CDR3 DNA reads TGTGCCAGCAGCTTAAACCGGGACAGGGGACCCTACGAGCAGTACTTC. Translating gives CASSLNRDRGPYEQYF.

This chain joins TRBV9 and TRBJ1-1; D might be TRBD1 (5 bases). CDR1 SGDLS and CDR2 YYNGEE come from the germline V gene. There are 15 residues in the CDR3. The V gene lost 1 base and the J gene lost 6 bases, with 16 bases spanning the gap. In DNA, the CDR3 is TGTGCCAGCAGCGTAAGCGGGGGGGGGATCCCTGAAGCTTTCTTT. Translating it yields CASSVSGGGIPEAFF.

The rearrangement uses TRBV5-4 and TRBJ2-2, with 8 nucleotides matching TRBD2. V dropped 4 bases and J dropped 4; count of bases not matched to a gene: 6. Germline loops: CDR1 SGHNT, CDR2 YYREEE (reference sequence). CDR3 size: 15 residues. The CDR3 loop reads CASSPPGGGTGELFF. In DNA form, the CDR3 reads TGTGCCAGCAGCCCCCCCGGGGGGGGCACCGGGGAGCTGTTTTTT.

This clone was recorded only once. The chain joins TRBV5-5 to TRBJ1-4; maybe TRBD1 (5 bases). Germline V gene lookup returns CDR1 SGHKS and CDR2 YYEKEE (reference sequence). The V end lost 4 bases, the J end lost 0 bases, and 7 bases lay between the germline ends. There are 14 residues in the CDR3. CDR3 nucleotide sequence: TGTGCCAGCAGCAGACAGACAACTAATGAAAAACTGTTTTTT. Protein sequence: CASSRQTTNEKLFF.

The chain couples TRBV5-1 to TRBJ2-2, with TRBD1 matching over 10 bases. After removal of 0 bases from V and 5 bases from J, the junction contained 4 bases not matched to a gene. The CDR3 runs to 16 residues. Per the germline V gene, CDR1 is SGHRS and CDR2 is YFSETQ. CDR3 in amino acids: CASSLEGQGLTGELFF. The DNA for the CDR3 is TGCGCCAGCAGCTTGGAGGGACAGGGGTTAACCGGGGAGCTGTTTTTT.

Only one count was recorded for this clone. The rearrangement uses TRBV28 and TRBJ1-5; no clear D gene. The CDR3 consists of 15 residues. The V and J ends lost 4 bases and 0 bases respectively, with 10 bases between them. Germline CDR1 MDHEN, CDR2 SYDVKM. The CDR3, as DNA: TGTGCCAGCAGTTCCCCCTGGCGTAGCAATCAGCCCCAGCATTTT. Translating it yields CASSSPWRSNQPQHF.

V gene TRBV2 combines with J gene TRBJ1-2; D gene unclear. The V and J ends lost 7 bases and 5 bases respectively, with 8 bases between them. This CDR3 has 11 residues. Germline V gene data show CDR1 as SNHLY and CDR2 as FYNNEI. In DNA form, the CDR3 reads TGTGCCAGCACCGACACGTATGGCTACACCTTC. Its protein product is CASTDTYGYTF.

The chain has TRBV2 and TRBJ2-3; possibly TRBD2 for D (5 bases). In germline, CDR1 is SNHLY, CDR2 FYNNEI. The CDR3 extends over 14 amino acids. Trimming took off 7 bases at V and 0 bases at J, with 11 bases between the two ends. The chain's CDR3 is CASTRAYSTDTQYF. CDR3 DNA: TGTGCCAGCACGAGGGCCTATAGCACAGATACGCAGTATTTT.

This chain's CDR3 is CASSSNYGYTF. DNA for the CDR3: TGTGCCAGCAGCTCCAACTATGGCTACACCTTC. The rearrangement uses TRBV11-2 and TRBJ1-2; D remains ambiguous. From germline, CDR1 is SGHAT and CDR2 FQNNGV. Deletions cut 4 bases from V and 2 bases from J, with 2 bases between. The CDR3 sequence is 11 residues long.

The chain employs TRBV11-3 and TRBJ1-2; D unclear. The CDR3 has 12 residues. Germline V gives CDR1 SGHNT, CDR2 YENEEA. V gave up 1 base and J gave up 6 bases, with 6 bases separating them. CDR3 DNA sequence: TGTGCCAGCAGCTTAGGTCCGGATGGCTACACCTTC. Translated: CASSLGPDGYTF.

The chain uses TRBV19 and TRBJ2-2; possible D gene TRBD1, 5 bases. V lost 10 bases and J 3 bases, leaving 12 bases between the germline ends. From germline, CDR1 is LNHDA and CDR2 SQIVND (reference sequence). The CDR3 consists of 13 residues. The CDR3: CATPGQHTGELFF. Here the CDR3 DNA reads TGTGCCACCCCAGGACAACACACCGGGGAGCTGTTTTTT. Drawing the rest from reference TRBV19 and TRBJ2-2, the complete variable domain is DGGITQSPKYLFRKEGQNVTLSCEQNLNHDAMYWYRQDPGQGLRLIYYSQIVNDFQKGDIAEGYSVSREKKESFPLTVTSAQKNPTAFYLCATPGQHTGELFFGEGSRLTVL.

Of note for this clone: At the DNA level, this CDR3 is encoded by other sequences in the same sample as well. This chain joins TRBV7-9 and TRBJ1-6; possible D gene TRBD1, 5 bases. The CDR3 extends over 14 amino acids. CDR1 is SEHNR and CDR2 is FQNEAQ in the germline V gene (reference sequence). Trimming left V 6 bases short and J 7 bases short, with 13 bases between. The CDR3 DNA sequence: TGTGCCAGCAGTCGCGACAGCCAGAATTCACCCCTCCACTTT. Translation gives CASSRDSQNSPLHF.

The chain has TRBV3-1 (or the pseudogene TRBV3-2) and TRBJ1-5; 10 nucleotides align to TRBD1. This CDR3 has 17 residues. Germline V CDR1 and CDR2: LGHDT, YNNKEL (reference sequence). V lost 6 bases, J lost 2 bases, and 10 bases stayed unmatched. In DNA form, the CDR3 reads TGTGCCAGCAGAAAAGTGACAGGGGGCGGCGGCAATCAGCCCCAGCATTTT. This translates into CASRKVTGGGGNQPQHF.

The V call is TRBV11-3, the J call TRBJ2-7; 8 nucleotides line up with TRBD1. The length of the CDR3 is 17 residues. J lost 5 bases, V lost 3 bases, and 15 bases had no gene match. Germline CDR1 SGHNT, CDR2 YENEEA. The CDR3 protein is CASSFRGPQGARNEQYF. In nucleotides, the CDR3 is TGTGCCAGCAGCTTTAGAGGACCCCAGGGGGCGCGCAACGAGCAGTACTTC.

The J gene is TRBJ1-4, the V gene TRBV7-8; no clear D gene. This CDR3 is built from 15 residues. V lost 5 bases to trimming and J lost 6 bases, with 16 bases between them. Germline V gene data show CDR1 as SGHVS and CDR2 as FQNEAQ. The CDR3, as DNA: TGTGCCAGCAGCATCACCCGGTCGGAAGATGAAAAACTGTTTTTT. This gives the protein CASSITRSEDEKLFF.

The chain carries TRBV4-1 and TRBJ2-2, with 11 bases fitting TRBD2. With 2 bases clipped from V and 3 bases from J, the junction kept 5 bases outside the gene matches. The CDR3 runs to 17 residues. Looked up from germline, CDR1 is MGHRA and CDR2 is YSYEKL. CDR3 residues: CASSQPSGRSDTGELFF. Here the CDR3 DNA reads TGCGCCAGCAGCCAACCTAGCGGGAGGTCGGACACCGGGGAGCTGTTTTTT.

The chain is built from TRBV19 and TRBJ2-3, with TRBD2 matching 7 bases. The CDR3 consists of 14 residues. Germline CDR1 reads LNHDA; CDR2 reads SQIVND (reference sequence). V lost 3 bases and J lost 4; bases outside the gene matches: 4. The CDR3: CASSMGRGADTQYF. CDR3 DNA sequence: TGTGCCAGTAGTATGGGGAGGGGAGCAGATACGCAGTATTTT.